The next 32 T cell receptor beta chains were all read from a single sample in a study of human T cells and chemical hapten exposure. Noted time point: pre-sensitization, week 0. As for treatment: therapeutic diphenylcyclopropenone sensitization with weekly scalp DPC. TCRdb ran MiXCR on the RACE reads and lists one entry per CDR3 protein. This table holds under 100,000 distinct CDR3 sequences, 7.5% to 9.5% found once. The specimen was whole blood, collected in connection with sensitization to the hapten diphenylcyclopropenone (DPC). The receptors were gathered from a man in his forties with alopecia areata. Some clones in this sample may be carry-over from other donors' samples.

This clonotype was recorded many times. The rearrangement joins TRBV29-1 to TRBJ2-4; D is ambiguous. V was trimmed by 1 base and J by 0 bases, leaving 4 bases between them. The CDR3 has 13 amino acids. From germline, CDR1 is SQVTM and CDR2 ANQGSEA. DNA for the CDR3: TGCAGCGTTGAAGTTTTAGCCAAAAACATTCAGTACTTC. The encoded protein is CSVEVLAKNIQYF.

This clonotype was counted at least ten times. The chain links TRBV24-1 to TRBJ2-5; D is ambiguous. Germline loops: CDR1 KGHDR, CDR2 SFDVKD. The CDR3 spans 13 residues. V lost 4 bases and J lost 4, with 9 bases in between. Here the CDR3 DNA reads TGTGCCACCAGTGACGGCAGCCTAGAGACCCAGTACTTC. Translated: CATSDGSLETQYF.

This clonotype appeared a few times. CDR3 nucleotides: TGCGCCAGCAGCTTCGGACTAGCGGGAGTCCACGAGCAGTACGTC. The encoded protein is CASSFGLAGVHEQYV. The chain uses TRBV5-1 and TRBJ2-7; 13 nucleotides align to TRBD2. CDR1 and CDR2 (germline): SGHRS, YFSETQ. Trimming took 2 bases from V and 5 from J; bases not matched to a gene: 4. This CDR3 is built from 15 residues.

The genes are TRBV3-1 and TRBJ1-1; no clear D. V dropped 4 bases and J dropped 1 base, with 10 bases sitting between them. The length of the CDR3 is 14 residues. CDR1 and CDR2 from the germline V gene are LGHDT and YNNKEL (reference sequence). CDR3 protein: CASSPLKGNTEAFF. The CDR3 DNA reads TGTGCCAGCAGCCCACTAAAGGGGAACACTGAAGCTTTCTTT.

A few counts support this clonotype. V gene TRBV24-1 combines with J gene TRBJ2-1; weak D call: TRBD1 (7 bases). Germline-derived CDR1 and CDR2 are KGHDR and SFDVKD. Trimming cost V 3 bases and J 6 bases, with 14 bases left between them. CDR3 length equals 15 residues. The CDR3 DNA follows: TGTGCCACCAGTGATCCAGGGGGGACGGGCAATGAGCAGTTCTTC. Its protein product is CATSDPGGTGNEQFF.

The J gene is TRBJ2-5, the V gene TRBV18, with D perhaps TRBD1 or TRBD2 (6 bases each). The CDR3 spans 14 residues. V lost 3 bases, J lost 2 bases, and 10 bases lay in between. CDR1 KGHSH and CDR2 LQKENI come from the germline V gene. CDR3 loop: CASSPQGTQETQYF. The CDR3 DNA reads TGTGCCAGCTCACCTCAGGGGACTCAAGAGACCCAGTACTTC.

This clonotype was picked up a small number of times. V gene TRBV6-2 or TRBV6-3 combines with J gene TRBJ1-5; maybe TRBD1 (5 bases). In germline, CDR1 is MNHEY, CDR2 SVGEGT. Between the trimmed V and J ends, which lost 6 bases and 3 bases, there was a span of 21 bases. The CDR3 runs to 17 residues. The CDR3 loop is CASRDPSQEQFNQPQHF. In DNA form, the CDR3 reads TGTGCCAGCAGGGACCCCTCACAGGAACAGTTCAATCAGCCCCAGCATTTT.

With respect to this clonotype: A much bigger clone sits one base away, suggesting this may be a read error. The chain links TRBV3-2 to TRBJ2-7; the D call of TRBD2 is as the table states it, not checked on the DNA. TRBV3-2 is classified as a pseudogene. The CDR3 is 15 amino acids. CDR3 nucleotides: TGTGCCAGCAGCCAAGATCTCACTAGCACATACGAGCAGTACGTC. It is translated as CASSQDLTSTYEQYV.

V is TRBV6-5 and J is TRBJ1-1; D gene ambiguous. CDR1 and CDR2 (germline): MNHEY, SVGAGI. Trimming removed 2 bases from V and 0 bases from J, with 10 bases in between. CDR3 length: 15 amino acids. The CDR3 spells CASSYGATMNTEAFF. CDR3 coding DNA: TGTGCCAGCAGTTACGGTGCGACCATGAACACTGAAGCTTTCTTT.

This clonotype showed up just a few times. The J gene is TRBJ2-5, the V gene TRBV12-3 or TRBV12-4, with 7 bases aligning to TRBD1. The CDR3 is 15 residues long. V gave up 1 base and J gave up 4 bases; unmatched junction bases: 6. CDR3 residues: CASSLDWDSAETQYF. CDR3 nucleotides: TGTGCCAGCAGTTTAGATTGGGACAGTGCAGAGACCCAGTACTTC.

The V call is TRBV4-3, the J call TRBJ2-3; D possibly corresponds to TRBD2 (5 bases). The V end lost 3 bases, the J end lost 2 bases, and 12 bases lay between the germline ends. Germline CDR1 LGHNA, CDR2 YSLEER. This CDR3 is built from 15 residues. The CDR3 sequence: CASSHSRAHTDTQYF. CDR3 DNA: TGCGCCAGCAGCCATTCGCGGGCACACACAGATACGCAGTATTTT.

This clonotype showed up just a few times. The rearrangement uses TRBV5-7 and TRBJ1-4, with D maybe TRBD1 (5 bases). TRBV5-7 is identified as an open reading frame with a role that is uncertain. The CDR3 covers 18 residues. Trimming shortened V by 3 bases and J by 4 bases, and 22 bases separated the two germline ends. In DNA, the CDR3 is TGTGCCAGCAGCTCGCCCCGACAATTACGGGGGTTTAATGAAAAACTGTTTTTT. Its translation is CASSSPRQLRGFNEKLFF.

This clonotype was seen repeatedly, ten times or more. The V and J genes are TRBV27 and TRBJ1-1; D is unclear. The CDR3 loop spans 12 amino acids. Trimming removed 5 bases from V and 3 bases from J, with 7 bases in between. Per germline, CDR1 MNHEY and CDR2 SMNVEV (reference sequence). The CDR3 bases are TGTGCCAGCAGTCCCCTCTACACTGAAGCTTTCTTT. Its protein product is CASSPLYTEAFF.

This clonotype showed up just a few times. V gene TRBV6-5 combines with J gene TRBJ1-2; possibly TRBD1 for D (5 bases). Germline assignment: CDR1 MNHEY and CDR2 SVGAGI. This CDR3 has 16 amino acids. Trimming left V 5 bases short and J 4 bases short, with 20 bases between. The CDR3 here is CASSPPSLSGSYGYTF. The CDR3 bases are TGTGCCAGCAGTCCCCCGTCTCTCTCAGGGAGCTATGGCTACACCTTC.

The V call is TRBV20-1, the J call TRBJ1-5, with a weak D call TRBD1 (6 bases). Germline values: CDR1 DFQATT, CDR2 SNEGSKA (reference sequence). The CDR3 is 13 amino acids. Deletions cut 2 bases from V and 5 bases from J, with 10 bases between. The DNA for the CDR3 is TGCAGTGCTAGAATTTCAGGGGATCAGCCCCAGCATTTT. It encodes CSARISGDQPQHF.

The CDR3 region is CASSKGQGPQNIQYF. The DNA for the CDR3 is TGTGCCAGCAGCAAAGGTCAGGGCCCGCAAAACATTCAGTACTTC. The chain employs TRBV16 and TRBJ2-4, with D perhaps TRBD1 (5 bases). Germline CDR1 KGHSY, CDR2 FQNENV. Deletions cut 5 bases from V and 5 bases from J, with 16 bases between. This CDR3 contains 15 residues.

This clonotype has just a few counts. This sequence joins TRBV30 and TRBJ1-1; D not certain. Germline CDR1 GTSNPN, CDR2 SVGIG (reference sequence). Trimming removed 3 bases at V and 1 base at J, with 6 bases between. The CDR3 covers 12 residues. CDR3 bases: TGTGCCTGGAGCAGATCGAACACTGAAGCTTTCTTT. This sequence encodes CAWSRSNTEAFF.

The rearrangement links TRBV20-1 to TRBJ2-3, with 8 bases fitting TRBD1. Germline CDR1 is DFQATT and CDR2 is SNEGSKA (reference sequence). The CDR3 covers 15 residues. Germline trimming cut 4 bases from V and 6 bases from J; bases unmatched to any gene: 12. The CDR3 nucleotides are TGCAGTGCTACCCAACCAGGGGGCTCGTTGGATACGCAGTATTTT. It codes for CSATQPGGSLDTQYF.

The DNA for the CDR3 is TGTGCCAGCAGCACGAGGAATGAGCAGTTCTTC. Its protein is CASSTRNEQFF. The chain combines TRBV21-1 with TRBJ2-1. TRBV21-1 is designated a pseudogene. This CDR3 spans 11 amino acids.

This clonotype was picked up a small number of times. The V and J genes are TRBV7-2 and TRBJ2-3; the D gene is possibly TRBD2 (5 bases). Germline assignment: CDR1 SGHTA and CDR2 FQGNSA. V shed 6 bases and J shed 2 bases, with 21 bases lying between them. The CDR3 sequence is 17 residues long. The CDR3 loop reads CASSSYPRPSYTDTQYF. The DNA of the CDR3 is TGTGCCAGCAGTTCGTACCCCCGACCTAGCTACACAGATACGCAGTATTTT.

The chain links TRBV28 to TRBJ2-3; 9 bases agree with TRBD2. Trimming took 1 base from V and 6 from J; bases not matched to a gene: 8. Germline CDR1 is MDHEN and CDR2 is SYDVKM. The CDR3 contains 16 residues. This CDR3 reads CASSLFGGRAQDTQYF. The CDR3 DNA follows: TGTGCCAGCAGTTTATTTGGCGGGAGGGCCCAGGATACGCAGTATTTT.

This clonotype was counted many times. The CDR3 reads CASSYREGDTEAFF. In DNA, the CDR3 is TGTGCCAGCAGTTACAGGGAGGGGGACACTGAAGCTTTCTTT. V and J are TRBV12-3 or TRBV12-4 and TRBJ1-1, with D possibly TRBD1 on 6 matching bases. The CDR3 consists of 14 residues. V was pared by 4 bases and J by 3 bases, with 12 bases between.

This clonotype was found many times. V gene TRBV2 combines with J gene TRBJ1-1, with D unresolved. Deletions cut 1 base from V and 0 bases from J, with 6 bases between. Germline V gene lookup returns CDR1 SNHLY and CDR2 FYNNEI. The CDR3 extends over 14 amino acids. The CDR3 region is CASSEGQMNTEAFF. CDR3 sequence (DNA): TGTGCCAGCAGTGAAGGCCAGATGAACACTGAAGCTTTCTTT.

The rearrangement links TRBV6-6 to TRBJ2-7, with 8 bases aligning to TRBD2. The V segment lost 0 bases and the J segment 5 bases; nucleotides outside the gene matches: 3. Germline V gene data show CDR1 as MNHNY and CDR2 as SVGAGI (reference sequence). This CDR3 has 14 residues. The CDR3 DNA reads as TGTGCCAGCAGTTACTCGAGCGGGAGCAACGAGCAGTACGTC. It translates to CASSYSSGSNEQYV.

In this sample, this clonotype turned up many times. The CDR3 region is CASSLDRGSDTQYF. The CDR3 DNA follows: TGTGCCAGCAGCTTAGACAGGGGGTCAGATACGCAGTATTTT. The V and J genes are TRBV7-9 and TRBJ2-3; 8 bases agree with TRBD1. The junction had 1 base not matched to a gene; V was cut back by 1 base and J by 4 bases. CDR3 length: 14 residues. CDR1 and CDR2 from the germline V gene are SEHNR and FQNEAQ (reference sequence).

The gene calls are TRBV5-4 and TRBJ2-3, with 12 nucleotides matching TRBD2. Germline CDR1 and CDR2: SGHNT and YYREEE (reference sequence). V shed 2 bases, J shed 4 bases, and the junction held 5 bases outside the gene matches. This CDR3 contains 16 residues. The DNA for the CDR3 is TGTGCCAGCAGCTTAAAAGGACTAGCGGGACCAGATACGCAGTATTTT. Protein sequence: CASSLKGLAGPDTQYF.

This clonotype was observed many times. CDR3 sequence (DNA): TGTGCCAGCAGTTTAATCCCCCCGGGGCTTAGGACTAATGAAAAACTGTTTTTT. Its translation: CASSLIPPGLRTNEKLFF. This chain connects TRBV12-3 or TRBV12-4 to TRBJ1-4; a weak D match, TRBD1 (5 bases). CDR3 length: 18 residues. V dropped 2 bases and J dropped 2 bases, with 18 bases sitting between them.

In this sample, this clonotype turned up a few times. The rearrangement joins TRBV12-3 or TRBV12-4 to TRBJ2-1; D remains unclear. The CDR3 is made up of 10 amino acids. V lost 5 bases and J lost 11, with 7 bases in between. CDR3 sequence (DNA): TGTGCCAGCAGTCGCCAGAAGCAGTTCTTC. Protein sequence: CASSRQKQFF.

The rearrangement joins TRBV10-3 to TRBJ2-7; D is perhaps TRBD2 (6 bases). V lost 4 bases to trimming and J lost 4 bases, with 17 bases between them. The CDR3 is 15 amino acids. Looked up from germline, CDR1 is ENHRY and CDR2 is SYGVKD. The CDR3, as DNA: TGTGCCATCAGTGCCTCCTCGGGGGTCATGTACGAGCAGTACGTC. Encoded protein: CAISASSGVMYEQYV.

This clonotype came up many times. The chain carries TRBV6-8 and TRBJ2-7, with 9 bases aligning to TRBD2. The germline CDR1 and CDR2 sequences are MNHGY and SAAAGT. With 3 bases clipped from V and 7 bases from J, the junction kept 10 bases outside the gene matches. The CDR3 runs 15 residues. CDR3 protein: CASSYPVGGRGEQYV. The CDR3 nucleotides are TGTGCCAGCAGTTATCCAGTCGGCGGGAGGGGTGAGCAGTACGTC.

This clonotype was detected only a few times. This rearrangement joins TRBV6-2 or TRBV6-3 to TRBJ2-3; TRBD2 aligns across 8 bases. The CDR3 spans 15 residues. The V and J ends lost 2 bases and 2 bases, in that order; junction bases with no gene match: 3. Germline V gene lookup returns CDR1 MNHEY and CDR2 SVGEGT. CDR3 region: CASSYAGGATDTQYF. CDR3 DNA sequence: TGTGCCAGCAGTTACGCGGGAGGAGCCACAGATACGCAGTATTTT.

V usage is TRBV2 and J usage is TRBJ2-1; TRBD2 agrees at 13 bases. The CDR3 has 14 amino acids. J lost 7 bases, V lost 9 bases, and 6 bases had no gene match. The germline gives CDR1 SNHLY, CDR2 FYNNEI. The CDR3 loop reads CASPGLAGRNEQFF. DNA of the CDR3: TGTGCCAGTCCGGGACTAGCGGGAAGAAATGAGCAGTTCTTC.